Listed below are T cell receptor beta chains from one sample, sequenced in a study of T cell responses to AZD1222 COVID-19 vaccine. Sequencing was performed with immunoSEQ multiplex PCR; in TCRdb, only in-frame clones are kept and a portion is missing. The table includes 130,000 to 150,000 clones, roughly 92% detected once. The sequencing here drew on peripheral blood, taken on day 0 of AZD1222 vaccination. The receptors were gathered from an adult in good health. Both conserved end residues are trimmed from each CDR3. Clone size is stated in some rows and not others, as once, few, many or a class when expanded.

V gene	clone size	CDR3 length	CDR3 protein
TRBV7-9	once	12	ASSPTGSALEAF
TRBV30	-	13	AWTPGRGGDEKLF
TRBV10-1	-	12	ASSEQRESTEQY
TRBV28	once	11	ASSYISGNTIY
TRBV30	-	12	AWSAGSGRNEQF
TRBV11-2	-	14	ASSLYGPLMGETQY
TRBV24-1	-	13	APFSPPRPGYEQY
TRBV7-3	-	12	ASSPQGANTEAF
TRBV10-1	-	12	ASSESTGGETQY
TRBV7-8	-	11	ASSLLGPSEQF
TRBV10-3	-	12	AISVLLADTEAF
TRBV27	-	13	ASSQGPDVPYGYT
TRBV5-5	-	12	ASSLPGGEETQY
TRBV9	-	13	ASSSPGRENTEAF
TRBV7-7	-	15	ASSPTGRKTSTDTQY
TRBV2	-	14	ASSERGGSYNSPLH
TRBV2	once	11	ASSWTFYNEQF
TRBV28	-	11	ASRDTGDYEQY
TRBV6-6	-	11	ASTSDLNQPQH
TRBV7-3	-	13	ASSRAAGGYNEQF
TRBV7-8	-	12	ASSPRTGNEKLF
TRBV3-1/TRBV3-2	-	10	ASSQGVGELF
TRBV5-1	-	12	ASSSQGGQETQY
TRBV7-9	-	11	ASSFSGSYEQY
TRBV29-1	-	10	SVDRGSYEQY
TRBV13	-	12	ASSLRGRIYEQY
TRBV6-5	-	12	ASTLGPINSPLH
TRBV5-6	-	13	ASSFRLATDNEQF
TRBV15	-	13	ATGGQAHSGNTIY
TRBV11-2	-	11	ASSLDTFDTQY
TRBV3-1/TRBV3-2	-	15	ASSQNRLRDRWSPLH
TRBV7-2	-	13	ASSLTGGLENEQF
TRBV7-8	-	10	ASSLVGGELF
TRBV5-6	-	13	ASSLYPTGTYGYT
TRBV7-2	-	14	ASSPAGTGGPYEQY
TRBV5-5	-	13	ASFWAGAEYNEQF
TRBV5-1	-	12	ASSLAGTNYGYT
TRBV4-1	-	13	ASSQVTGGEQPQH
TRBV30	-	11	AWRVAGVLEQY
TRBV25-1	-	12	ASSAVFSGTEAF
TRBV28	-	13	ASRLAGGHSYEQY
TRBV4-1	-	14	ASSPKTPKAFYEQY
TRBV27	-	10	ASSTGANVLT
TRBV4-1	-	11	ASSHRFLNEQF
TRBV28	-	10	ASSKPPLEAF
TRBV10-3	once	13	AIGGLATNTGELF
TRBV5-1	-	13	ASSLYSGVAQPQH
TRBV7-9	-	15	ASNRLSHLTSTDTQY
TRBV6-5	-	12	ASSKWDSFYGYT
TRBV19	-	13	ASSISTGGNSPLH
TRBV2	-	14	ASSEDRVSIGNTIY
TRBV5-1	-	12	ASSWGTGDTEAF
TRBV5-1	-	9	ASRAENIQY
TRBV6-5	-	10	ASSPPSWPQH
TRBV6-5	-	10	ASTRENTEAF